These T cell receptor beta chains were read from a single sample in a study of T cell repertoires in cytomegalovirus infection. MiXCR was run by TCRdb on the reads, yielding one entry per CDR3 protein. This sample has roughly 350,000 distinct CDR3 sequences; approximately 30% occur once, and the top ten carry about 13%. These receptors' targets are unknown. This specimen was cultured PBMCs, taken from culture after CMV antigen stimulation. All receptors derive from a human donor in good health (CMV status not recorded). Some clones in this sample may be carry-over from other donors' samples. The CDR3 runs from the conserved cysteine through the conserved F or W. A D gene is named only where the DNA matches it firmly. Not all rows give a size; the values are once, few, many and, for expanded clones, a class.

clone_size	v_call	j_call	d_call	cdr3_aa	cdr3_nt
few	TRBV11-2	TRBJ2-4	-	CASSLGGASIQYF	TGTGCCAGCAGCTTAGGGGGAGCCAGCATTCAGTACTTC
-	TRBV24-1	TRBJ1-5	-	CATSDRNRGNQPQHF	TGTGCCACCAGTGACCGAAACAGGGGCAATCAGCCCCAGCATTTT
few	TRBV4-1	TRBJ1-1	-	CASSQPADTEAFF	TGCGCCAGCAGCCAACCGGCCGACACTGAAGCTTTCTTT
-	TRBV28	TRBJ2-7	TRBD2	CASTPWPRSGSPGEQYF	TGTGCCAGCACCCCGTGGCCGCGGAGCGGGAGCCCAGGCGAGCAGTACTTC
few	TRBV5-1	TRBJ1-1	TRBD1	CASSLSGGENTEAFF	TGCGCCAGCAGCTTGTCAGGGGGCGAGAACACTGAAGCTTTCTTT
many	TRBV6-2/TRBV6-3	TRBJ2-1	TRBD2	CASSGAGGPHNEQFF	TGTGCCAGCAGCGGAGCGGGAGGGCCCCACAATGAGCAGTTCTTC
-	TRBV5-1	TRBJ1-4	-	CASSFGAGGEKLFF	TGCGCCAGCAGCTTTGGGGCCGGGGGCGAAAAACTGTTTTTT
-	TRBV5-1	TRBJ1-4	TRBD1	CASSQRDSVEKLFF	TGCGCCAGCAGCCAAAGGGACAGCGTTGAAAAACTGTTTTTT
many	TRBV7-2	TRBJ2-3	-	CASSPHIWGTAPRYTQYF	TGTGCCAGCAGCCCCCACATCTGGGGGACGGCCCCGAGGTACACGCAGTATTTT
-	TRBV20-1	TRBJ2-5	-	CSAREPGPKRETQYF	TGCAGTGCTAGAGAACCGGGACCCAAACGGGAGACCCAGTACTTC
many	TRBV12-3/TRBV12-4	TRBJ2-1	TRBD2	CASSFRASGFSYNEQFF	TGTGCCAGCAGTTTTCGGGCTAGCGGGTTCTCCTACAATGAGCAGTTCTTC
-	TRBV20-1	TRBJ1-1	-	CSAQDGMNTEAFF	TGCAGTGCACAGGACGGGATGAACACTGAAGCTTTCTTT
-	TRBV6-2/TRBV6-3	TRBJ2-4	TRBD1	CASSSDRDGDKNIQYF	TGTGCCAGCAGCTCGGACAGGGATGGAGACAAAAACATTCAGTACTTC
-	TRBV6-6	TRBJ2-5	-	CASSDGTARAQYF	TGTGCCAGCAGTGACGGGACGGCGAGAGCCCAGTACTTC
-	TRBV27	TRBJ1-2	TRBD1	CASSISGGGYTF	TGTGCCAGCAGTATCTCAGGGGGCGGCTACACCTTC
few	TRBV7-2	TRBJ2-3	TRBD2	CASSFQLAGGPGDTQYF	TGTGCCAGCAGCTTCCAACTAGCGGGAGGGCCGGGAGATACGCAGTATTTT